The rows below give T cell receptor beta chains drawn from one sample of a study of blood T cells in healthy people across ages. A single record per CDR3 protein comes from TCRdb applying MiXCR to the 5' RACE reads. The sample holds roughly 1.7 million distinct CDR3 sequences; almost 35% are singletons and the top ten take approximately 10%. Sequenced sample: blood. The receptor set was obtained from a woman under 40 in good health. Both conserved end residues are part of each CDR3. A D gene is named only where the DNA matches it firmly. Some rows mark clone size as missing; the rest say once, few, many or name a class of expanded clone.

v_call	d_call	j_call	clone_size	cdr3_nt	cdr3_aa
TRBV6-1	-	TRBJ1-1	-	TGTGCCAGCACCCGAAACGGGGGGCCTGAAGCTTTCTTT	CASTRNGGPEAFF
TRBV5-5	TRBD1	TRBJ2-7	many	TGTGCCAGCAGCTTCCGGGACAGGGGGTACTACGAGCAGTACTTC	CASSFRDRGYYEQYF
TRBV10-3	-	TRBJ2-6	-	TGTGCCATCAGTGTCGGGGGCTCTGGGGCCAACGTCCTGACTTTC	CAISVGGSGANVLTF
TRBV28	-	TRBJ2-7	many	TGTGCCAGCAGGGGGCCAAGCTCCTACGAGCAGTACTTC	CASRGPSSYEQYF
TRBV29-1	-	TRBJ2-2	few	TGCAGCGTTGAACAGTCGAACACCGGGGAGCTGTTTTTT	CSVEQSNTGELFF
TRBV5-1	-	TRBJ2-7	few	TGCGCCAGCAGCCTTTCGGCGGACGTGTTTTCCTACGAGCAGTACTTC	CASSLSADVFSYEQYF
TRBV2	-	TRBJ2-1	few	TGTGCCAGCAGGGAATTACAGGGCTCCTACAATGAGCAGTTCTTC	CASRELQGSYNEQFF
TRBV6-5	TRBD1	TRBJ2-5	-	TGTGCCAGCAGAAAGGGACAGCAAGAGACCCAGTACTTC	CASRKGQQETQYF
TRBV28	TRBD1	TRBJ2-7	few	TGTGCCAGCAGTTTACAGGGACAGAGTTACGAGCAGTACTTC	CASSLQGQSYEQYF
TRBV18	-	TRBJ2-7	few	TGTGCCAGCTCACCAGGGTTGGGTGACGAGCAGTACTTC	CASSPGLGDEQYF
TRBV7-8	TRBD2	TRBJ2-3	few	TGTGCCAGCAGCGGGACTAGCGGGAGTTATACGCAGTATTTT	CASSGTSGSYTQYF
TRBV6-1	-	TRBJ2-1	-	TGTGCCAGCAGTGAAGCTGGGGGGCCGTGGAATGAGCAGTTCTTC	CASSEAGGPWNEQFF
TRBV12-3/TRBV12-4	-	TRBJ2-7	-	TGTGCCAGCCGAATAGGGGCCTACGAGCAGTACTTC	CASRIGAYEQYF
TRBV12-5	TRBD1	TRBJ2-1	few	TGTGCTAGTGGCCAGACAGGGGGCTACAATGAGCAGTTCTTC	CASGQTGGYNEQFF
TRBV7-8	-	TRBJ1-1	few	TGTGCCAGCAGCCCTCACATTATGGGGCCGGACACTGAAGCTTTCTTT	CASSPHIMGPDTEAFF
TRBV2	-	TRBJ1-2	few	TGTGCCAGCAGTGAAGGGGAGACTTTATACAACTATGGCTACACCTTC	CASSEGETLYNYGYTF
TRBV27	TRBD2	TRBJ2-5	few	TGTGCCAGCAGTCAAGGTTGGGACCTTAGATTGGTTGCGGGAGCCCTCCGAGAGACCCAGTACTTC	CASSQGWDLRLVAGALRETQYF
TRBV6-1	-	TRBJ2-3	-	TGTGCCAGCGGCGGGGATTACACAGATACGCAGTATTTT	CASGGDYTDTQYF
TRBV28	-	TRBJ1-6	once	TGTGCCAGCCAACTGATCAGGGGCGGTAATTCACCCCTCCACTTT	CASQLIRGGNSPLHF
TRBV10-3	-	TRBJ2-6	many	TGTGCCATCAACCCCCAAAACTCTGGGGCCAACGTCCTGACTTTC	CAINPQNSGANVLTF
TRBV9	TRBD2	TRBJ2-1	few	TGTGCCAGCAGCGAACTCAGCGGGGGGGACTACAATGAGCAGTTCTTC	CASSELSGGDYNEQFF
TRBV3-1	-	TRBJ2-5	few	TGTGCCAGCGCAATAGGCCCAGGCGCGACCCAAGAGACCCAGTACTTC	CASAIGPGATQETQYF
TRBV4-2	TRBD1	TRBJ1-2	-	TGTGCCAGTACAGGGGGAAATGGCTACACCTTC	CASTGGNGYTF
TRBV20-1	-	TRBJ2-3	few	TGCAGTGCTAGTGGCTTTGGCTCCCACACAGATACGCAGTATTTT	CSASGFGSHTDTQYF
TRBV12-3/TRBV12-4	-	TRBJ2-1	-	TGTGCCAGCAGGACGGCAGGGTCGAATGAGCAGTTCTTC	CASRTAGSNEQFF
TRBV2	TRBD2	TRBJ2-1	-	TGTGCCAGCGGCGCGGTAGGGGGACTAGCGGCCTCCTCCTACAATGAGCAGTTCTTC	CASGAVGGLAASSYNEQFF
TRBV10-3	-	TRBJ2-7	-	TGTGCCATCAGTGAGCAGGTCCCGGTGGTGTGGCAGTACTTC	CAISEQVPVVWQYF